This TCR beta chain was sequenced during a study of blood T cell repertoires in COVID-19. Study-wide context: T cells, B-cell-depleted T cells, or PBMCs supplied cDNA or gDNA.

TCRdb's table, derived via immunoSEQ multiplex PCR, lists solely in-frame clones and lacks some. This table holds some 240,000 clones, around 90% found once. With 2 bases clipped from V and 8 bases from J, the junction kept 9 bases outside the gene matches. Germline CDR1 and CDR2: KGHSH and LQKENI. This CDR3 has 17 residues. The sequencing sample was made of peripheral blood. The receptor comes from a man aged 60 to 69 who had recovered from COVID-19. The chain links TRBV18 to TRBJ2-1, with 13 nucleotides matching TRBD2. The CDR3 DNA is TGTGCCAGCTCACCATATATACGGACTAGCGGGAGCGATGAGCAGTTCTTC. This encodes CASSPYIRTSGSDEQFF. Supplemented by reference TRBV18 and TRBJ2-1, the full variable domain reads NAGVMQNPRHLVRRRGQEARLRCSPMKGHSHVYWYRQLPEEGLKFMVYLQKENIIDESGMPKERFSAEFPKEGPSILRIQQVVRGDSAAYFCASSPYIRTSGSDEQFFGPGTRLTVL.